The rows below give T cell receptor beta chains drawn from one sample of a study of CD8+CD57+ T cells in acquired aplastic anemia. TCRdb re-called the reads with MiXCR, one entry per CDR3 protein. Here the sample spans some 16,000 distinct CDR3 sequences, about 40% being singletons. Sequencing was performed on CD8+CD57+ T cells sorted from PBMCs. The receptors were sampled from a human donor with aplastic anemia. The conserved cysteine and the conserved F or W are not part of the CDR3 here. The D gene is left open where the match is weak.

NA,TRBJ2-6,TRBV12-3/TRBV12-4,ASRGSGANVLT
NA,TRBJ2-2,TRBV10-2,ASSENTFTGELF
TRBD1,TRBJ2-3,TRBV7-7,ASSQGQGGDTQY
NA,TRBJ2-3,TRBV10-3,AISESSSFSTDTQY
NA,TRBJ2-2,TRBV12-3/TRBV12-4,ASSLAPETTGELF
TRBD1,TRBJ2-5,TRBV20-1,SVRDRAQETQY
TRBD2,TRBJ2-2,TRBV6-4,ASKREEDTGELF
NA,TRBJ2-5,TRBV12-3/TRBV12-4,ASGDRTDVGETQY
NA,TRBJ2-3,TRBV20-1,SASRVSDTQY
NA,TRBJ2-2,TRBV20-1,SARVQPTNTGELF
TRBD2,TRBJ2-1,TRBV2,ASSLGLAHEQF
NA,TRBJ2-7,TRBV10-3,AISGGTSEEQY
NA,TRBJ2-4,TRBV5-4,ASSFRADLAKNIQY
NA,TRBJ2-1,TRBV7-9,ASPEQF
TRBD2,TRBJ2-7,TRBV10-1,ARPLAGVCEQY
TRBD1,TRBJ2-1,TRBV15,ATSSSSPGQGYNEQF
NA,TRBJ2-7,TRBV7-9,ASSPTNQGYEQY
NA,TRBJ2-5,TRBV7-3,ASSQGPRETQY
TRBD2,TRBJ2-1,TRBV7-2,ASSFPRTSGGDNEQF
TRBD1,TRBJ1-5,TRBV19,ASSPILGQGTLSNQPQH
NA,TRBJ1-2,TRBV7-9,ASSMVAGVYGYT
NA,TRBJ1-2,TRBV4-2,ASSFRTAYGYT
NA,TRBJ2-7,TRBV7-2,ASSSRGSSYEQY
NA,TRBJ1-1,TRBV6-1,ASRTPNEAF
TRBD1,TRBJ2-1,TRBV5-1,ASSPRDRVREQF
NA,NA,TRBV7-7,ASSLAGLSTDTQH
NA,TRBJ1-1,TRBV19,ASSTSMNTEAF
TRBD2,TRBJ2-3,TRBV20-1,SARRGLAGPGTQY
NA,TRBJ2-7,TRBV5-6,ASRSDAGYEQY
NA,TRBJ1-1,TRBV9,ASRQDAQEATEAF
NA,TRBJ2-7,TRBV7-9,ASSVGSNGYEQY
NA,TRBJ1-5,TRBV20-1,SAISPRDKNQPQH
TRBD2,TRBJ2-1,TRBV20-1,SAASGGDVNEQF
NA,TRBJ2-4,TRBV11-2,ASSLDADLNTQY
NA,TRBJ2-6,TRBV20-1,SAREGREPSGANVLT
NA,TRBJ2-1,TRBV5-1,ASSLVDRSGFDEQF
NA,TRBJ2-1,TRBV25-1,ASGPNEQF
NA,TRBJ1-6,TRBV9,ASNPGQQLSSYNSPLH
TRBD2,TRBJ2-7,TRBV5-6,ASSLAGLGSHGEQY
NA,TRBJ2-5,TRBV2,ASRRGDKETQY
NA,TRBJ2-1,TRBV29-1,SVEEGRGGIPEQF
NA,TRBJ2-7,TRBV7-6,ASSLSGVVSYEQY
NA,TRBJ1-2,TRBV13,ASSLGLDGYT
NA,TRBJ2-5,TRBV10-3,AISESTAGEETQY
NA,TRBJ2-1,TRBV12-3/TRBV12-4,ASSSIGTGNNEQF
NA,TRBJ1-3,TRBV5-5,ASSFWGDPGNTIY
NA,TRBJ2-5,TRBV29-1,SVVLWETQY
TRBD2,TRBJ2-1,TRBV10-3,AIGSGAGGRNEQF
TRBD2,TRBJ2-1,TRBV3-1,ASTETSTPVNEQF
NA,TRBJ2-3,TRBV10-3,AISNLLSLSTDTQY
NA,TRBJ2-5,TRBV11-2,ASSRWQGQGTQY
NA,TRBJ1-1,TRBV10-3,ASSFRGDAF
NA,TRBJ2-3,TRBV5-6,ASSLDTPFGTDTQY
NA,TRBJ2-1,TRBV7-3,ASSLRANNEQF
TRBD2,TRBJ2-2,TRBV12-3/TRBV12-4,ASLSVSGVPGELF